These T cell receptor beta chains were read from a single sample in a study of blood T cell repertoires in COVID-19. Profiled with immunoSEQ multiplex PCR; TCRdb holds only in-frame clones, not every one. The table lists under 200,000 clones, 65% to 85% of them singletons, with about 5.3% in the top ten. Sample: PBMCs or T cells enriched from blood (not recorded which). These receptors were taken from a woman aged 40 to 50 with acute COVID-19. The CDR3 runs from the conserved cysteine through the conserved F or W. A D gene is named only where the DNA matches it firmly. Not all rows give a size; the values are once, few, many and, for expanded clones, a class.

size: NA; D: TRBD2; V: TRBV29-1; J: TRBJ2-1; DNA: TGCAGCGTTGAAGCGGGTCGGGAGGGTTCCTACAATGAGCAGTTCTTC; CDR3: CSVEAGREGSYNEQFF
size: NA; D: TRBD1; V: TRBV6-5; J: TRBJ1-2; DNA: TGTGCCAGCAGAACTCTTGGACAGGGGGAAGCTGGCTACACCTTC; CDR3: CASRTLGQGEAGYTF
size: NA; D: TRBD1; V: TRBV13; J: TRBJ1-6; DNA: TGTGCCAGCAGGGACGGACAGGGGGCGCGTTCACCCCTCCACTTT; CDR3: CASRDGQGARSPLHF
size: many; D: TRBD1; V: TRBV19; J: TRBJ1-3; DNA: TGTGCCAGTAGTTTTCAGGGACAGATCTCTGGAAACACCATATATTTT; CDR3: CASSFQGQISGNTIYF
size: NA; D: NA; V: TRBV20-1; J: TRBJ2-1; DNA: TGCAGTGCTAGAAACCAGGGGGAGCAGTTCTTC; CDR3: CSARNQGEQFF
size: few; D: NA; V: TRBV18; J: TRBJ1-2; DNA: TGTGCCAGCTCACCTGGCAAGAACTATGGCTACACCTTC; CDR3: CASSPGKNYGYTF
size: NA; D: NA; V: TRBV30; J: TRBJ2-3; DNA: TGTGCCTGGAGTCGGGTTAGGGGCGATACGCAGTATTTT; CDR3: CAWSRVRGDTQYF
size: few; D: NA; V: TRBV20-1; J: TRBJ2-7; DNA: TGCAGTGGACAGGGAGGTTCCGAGCAGTACTTC; CDR3: CSGQGGSEQYF
size: once; D: NA; V: TRBV19; J: TRBJ2-7; DNA: TGTGCCAGTAGTAGTAGGCGGAACTCCTACGAGCAGTACTTC; CDR3: CASSSRRNSYEQYF
size: NA; D: TRBD2; V: TRBV5-4; J: TRBJ2-1; DNA: TGTGCCAGCAGCCAAGGCGGTCTAGCGGGGGACAATGAGCAGTTCTTC; CDR3: CASSQGGLAGDNEQFF
size: NA; D: TRBD1; V: TRBV5-4; J: TRBJ1-1; DNA: TGTGCCAGCAGCTTGACGACAGGGGTGAACACTGAAGCTTTCTTT; CDR3: CASSLTTGVNTEAFF
size: NA; D: TRBD2; V: TRBV10-3; J: TRBJ2-1; DNA: TGTGCCATCAGTGAGTTTCTAGCGGGAGGTATGAATGAGCAGTTCTTC; CDR3: CAISEFLAGGMNEQFF
size: NA; D: NA; V: TRBV5-1; J: TRBJ1-2; DNA: TGCGCCAGCAGCTTGGGCGAGGGTGGCTACACCTTC; CDR3: CASSLGEGGYTF
size: NA; D: TRBD2; V: TRBV3-1/TRBV3-2; J: TRBJ2-3; DNA: TGTGCCAGCAGCAACGGGAGGGCCGGGCCAGATACGCAGTATTTT; CDR3: CASSNGRAGPDTQYF
size: many; D: NA; V: TRBV7-9; J: TRBJ2-3; DNA: TGTGCCAGCAGCTTAGGGGGGCCGGGTGCAGATACGCAGTATTTT; CDR3: CASSLGGPGADTQYF
size: NA; D: NA; V: TRBV2; J: TRBJ2-7; DNA: TGTGCCAGCAGTGAACAGCGATACTCCTACGAGCAGTACTTC; CDR3: CASSEQRYSYEQYF
size: NA; D: NA; V: TRBV19; J: TRBJ1-2; DNA: TGTGCCAGTAGTCCCCAGGGAGGGGCCTACTATGGCTACACCTTC; CDR3: CASSPQGGAYYGYTF
size: NA; D: NA; V: TRBV5-6; J: TRBJ2-2; DNA: TGTGCCAGCAGCTTGGTGGGCGCGCCCGGGGAGCTGTTTTTT; CDR3: CASSLVGAPGELFF
size: NA; D: TRBD2; V: TRBV7-9; J: TRBJ2-2; DNA: TGTGCCAGCAGCCGTACAGGACTAGCGGCCGGGGAGCTGTTTTTT; CDR3: CASSRTGLAAGELFF
size: NA; D: NA; V: TRBV19; J: TRBJ1-5; DNA: TGTGCCAGTAGTCTTCGTCTAGGACAGCTTCTTAATCAGCCCCAGCATTTT; CDR3: CASSLRLGQLLNQPQHF
size: NA; D: NA; V: TRBV11-2; J: TRBJ1-2; DNA: TGTGCCAGCAGCCCTACGACTGGGAGGGCGGGTTATTATGGCTACACCTTC; CDR3: CASSPTTGRAGYYGYTF
size: NA; D: NA; V: TRBV7-9; J: TRBJ1-2; DNA: TGTGCCAGCAGCACCGGGACTTCTAACTATGGCTACACCTTC; CDR3: CASSTGTSNYGYTF
size: once; D: NA; V: TRBV5-1; J: TRBJ1-1; DNA: TGCGCCAGCAGCTTCCGACCATCCGCTACAGGGTTGGGTGGGGGAGCTTTCTTT; CDR3: CASSFRPSATGLGGGAFF
size: NA; D: TRBD1; V: TRBV25-1; J: TRBJ1-2; DNA: TGTGCCAGCAGTGAATCCGGACAGGGTTACTATGGCTACACCTTC; CDR3: CASSESGQGYYGYTF
size: once; D: NA; V: TRBV14; J: TRBJ2-1; DNA: TGTGCCAGCAGCCAACTTCTTTCCAGCTCCTACAATGAGCAGTTCTTC; CDR3: CASSQLLSSSYNEQFF
size: NA; D: TRBD2; V: TRBV5-1; J: TRBJ2-5; DNA: TGCGCCAGCAGCTTCTTAGCGGGATCCCCAGAGACCCAGTACTTC; CDR3: CASSFLAGSPETQYF
size: few; D: TRBD1; V: TRBV2; J: TRBJ1-1; DNA: TGTGCCAGCAGTGAAGCGCTTGGGACAGGGCAAGTTGAAGCTTTCTTT; CDR3: CASSEALGTGQVEAFF
size: few; D: NA; V: TRBV6-5; J: TRBJ2-1; DNA: TGTGCCAGCAGTTACTCCGAGTACTTTGATTACAATGAGCAGTTCTTC; CDR3: CASSYSEYFDYNEQFF
size: NA; D: NA; V: TRBV4-1; J: TRBJ1-2; DNA: TGCGCCAGCAGCCAAGCTGTGACGGGAGCCTATGGCTACACCTTC; CDR3: CASSQAVTGAYGYTF
size: NA; D: TRBD2; V: TRBV6-5; J: TRBJ2-1; DNA: TGTGCCAGCAGGACACTAGCGGGAGAACTACATGAGCAGTTCTTC; CDR3: CASRTLAGELHEQFF
size: NA; D: NA; V: TRBV27; J: TRBJ1-1; DNA: TGTGCCAGCAGCTTCGACACAACCTTGAACACTGAAGCTTTCTTT; CDR3: CASSFDTTLNTEAFF
size: NA; D: TRBD1; V: TRBV7-9; J: TRBJ2-3; DNA: TGTGCCAGCAGCCCTGGATCGACAGGGGGCACAGATACGCAGTATTTT; CDR3: CASSPGSTGGTDTQYF
size: NA; D: NA; V: TRBV7-2; J: TRBJ1-2; DNA: TGTGCCAGCAGCTTAGATGCGCAGGGTAGTGGCTACACCTTC; CDR3: CASSLDAQGSGYTF
size: NA; D: NA; V: TRBV2; J: TRBJ1-1; DNA: TGTGCCAGCAGGGCCCCCCCCAGGATTGGGGCTACTGAAGCTTTCTTT; CDR3: CASRAPPRIGATEAFF
size: NA; D: NA; V: TRBV19; J: TRBJ2-3; DNA: TGTGCCAGTAGTATCCAAAGAGGTACAGATACGCAGTATTTT; CDR3: CASSIQRGTDTQYF
size: NA; D: NA; V: TRBV18; J: TRBJ2-1; DNA: TGTGCCAGCTCACCACAATCAGGGGCCCTTAACAATGAGCAGTTCTTC; CDR3: CASSPQSGALNNEQFF
size: NA; D: TRBD2; V: TRBV7-6; J: TRBJ2-2; DNA: TGTGCCAGCAGCTTAAGGCTAGCGGGAACCGGGGAGCTGTTTTTT; CDR3: CASSLRLAGTGELFF
size: NA; D: TRBD1; V: TRBV10-3; J: TRBJ2-5; DNA: TGTGCCATCAGTGAGTCGACGGGGGACAGGGGCTTACAAGAGACCCAGTACTTC; CDR3: CAISESTGDRGLQETQYF
size: NA; D: NA; V: TRBV9; J: TRBJ1-1; DNA: TGTGCCAGCAGCCCACAACTACAGGTCCCCGAAGCTTTCTTT; CDR3: CASSPQLQVPEAFF
size: NA; D: TRBD1; V: TRBV7-9; J: TRBJ1-4; DNA: TGTGCCAGCAGGCGACAGGGATCAGGAACTGAAAAACTGTTTTTT; CDR3: CASRRQGSGTEKLFF
size: NA; D: NA; V: TRBV5-1; J: TRBJ2-3; DNA: TGCGCCAGCAGCTTGGGAGCTGCCGGCACAGATACGCAGTATTTT; CDR3: CASSLGAAGTDTQYF
size: NA; D: TRBD2; V: TRBV6-6; J: TRBJ2-3; DNA: TGTGCCAGCAGGCGACTAGCGGCACCCTATAGCACAGATACGCAGTATTTT; CDR3: CASRRLAAPYSTDTQYF
size: NA; D: NA; V: TRBV5-6; J: TRBJ1-2; DNA: TGTGCCAGCAGCTTGGGACGGGTATTATATGGCTACACCTTC; CDR3: CASSLGRVLYGYTF
size: NA; D: NA; V: TRBV18; J: TRBJ1-1; DNA: TGTGCCAGCTCACCACCCTCCCGGGGGTTCAACACTGAAGCTTTCTTT; CDR3: CASSPPSRGFNTEAFF
size: NA; D: TRBD1; V: TRBV2; J: TRBJ1-2; DNA: TGTGCCAGCAGCCGACAGGGGGACTATGGCTACACCTTC; CDR3: CASSRQGDYGYTF
size: NA; D: NA; V: TRBV27; J: TRBJ2-1; DNA: TGTGCCAGCAGCCCAAGGGGGAACAATGAGCAGTTCTTC; CDR3: CASSPRGNNEQFF
size: once; D: NA; V: TRBV2; J: TRBJ2-2; DNA: TGTGCCAGCAGTGGAGAGGGGGCGAACACCGGGGAGCTGTTTTTT; CDR3: CASSGEGANTGELFF